This T cell receptor beta chain emerged from a study of blood T cell repertoires in COVID-19. Overall study: PBMCs, B-cell-depleted T cells, or T cells were the source of the cDNA or gDNA that made up the material.

The CDR3 has 15 amino acids. Germline CDR1 SGHTA, CDR2 FQGNSA. V gave up 2 bases and J gave up 3 bases, with 13 bases separating them. This clone was counted only a few times. Original handling: Reference gene primer amplification in the assay estimated nucleated cell counts. Assay used: immunoSEQ multiplex PCR; TCRdb lists only in-frame clones, some missing. V and J calls and clone size are as listed in that table; D and trimming were resolved from the DNA. This table has about 70,000 clones, approximately 86% appearing once. This TCR derives from a human donor in a cohort sampled during active COVID-19. The sequenced sample was peripheral blood. The chain is built from TRBV7-2 and TRBJ1-2; possible D gene TRBD1, 5 bases. CDR3 residues: CASSLSRGAHYGYTF. As DNA, the CDR3 is TGTGCCAGCAGCTTATCCCGTGGGGCTCACTATGGCTACACCTTC.